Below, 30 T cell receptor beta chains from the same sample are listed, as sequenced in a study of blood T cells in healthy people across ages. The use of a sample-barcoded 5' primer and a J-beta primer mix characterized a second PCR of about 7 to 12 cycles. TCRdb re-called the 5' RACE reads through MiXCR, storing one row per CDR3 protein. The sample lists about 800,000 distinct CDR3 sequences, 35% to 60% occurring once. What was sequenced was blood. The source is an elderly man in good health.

The CDR3 sequence is CASSLGSQNTDTQYF. The CDR3 region has the DNA TGTGCCAGCAGCTTAGGTTCCCAGAACACAGATACGCAGTATTTT. This chain connects TRBV7-2 to TRBJ2-3; D not resolved. In germline, CDR1 is SGHTA, CDR2 FQGNSA. This CDR3 has 15 residues. V lost 1 base, J lost 2 bases, and 10 bases lay in between. The variable domain in full, completed from reference TRBV7-2 and TRBJ2-3, reads GAGVSQSPSNKVTEKGKDVELRCDPISGHTALYWYRQSLGQGLEFLIYFQGNSAPDKSGLPSDRFSAERTGGSVSTLTIQRTQQEDSAVYLCASSLGSQNTDTQYFGPGTRLTVL.

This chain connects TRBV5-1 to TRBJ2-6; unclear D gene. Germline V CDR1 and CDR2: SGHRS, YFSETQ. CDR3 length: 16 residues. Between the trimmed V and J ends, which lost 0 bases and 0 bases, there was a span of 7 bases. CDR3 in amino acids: CASSLVQTSGANVLTF. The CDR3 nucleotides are TGCGCCAGCAGCTTGGTCCAGACCTCTGGGGCCAACGTCCTGACTTTC.

CDR3 sequence: CSAELAGTNEQFF. As DNA, the CDR3 is TGCAGTGCTGAACTAGCGGGAACCAATGAGCAGTTCTTC. The rearrangement joins TRBV20-1 to TRBJ2-1; the match to TRBD2 covers 10 bases. Germline CDR1 and CDR2: DFQATT and SNEGSKA (reference sequence). The V segment lost 5 bases and the J segment 6 bases; nucleotides outside the gene matches: 4. The CDR3 runs 13 residues.

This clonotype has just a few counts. The CDR3 sequence: CASSLPSGGQETQYF. CDR3 nucleotide sequence: TGTGCCAGCAGCTTGCCTAGCGGGGGCCAAGAGACCCAGTACTTC. The rearrangement joins TRBV7-2 to TRBJ2-5; TRBD2 matches at 10 bases. Germline V gives CDR1 SGHTA, CDR2 FQGNSA. The CDR3 is 15 amino acids. The trim removed 3 bases at V and 1 base at J, leaving 2 bases unmatched.

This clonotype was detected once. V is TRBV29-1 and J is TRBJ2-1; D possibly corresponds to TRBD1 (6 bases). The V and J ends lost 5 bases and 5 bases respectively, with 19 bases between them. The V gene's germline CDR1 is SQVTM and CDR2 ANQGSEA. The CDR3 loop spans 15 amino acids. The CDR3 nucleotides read TGCAGCGTTAGGTCACCAGGGGAGATGGACAATGAGCAGTTCTTC. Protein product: CSVRSPGEMDNEQFF.

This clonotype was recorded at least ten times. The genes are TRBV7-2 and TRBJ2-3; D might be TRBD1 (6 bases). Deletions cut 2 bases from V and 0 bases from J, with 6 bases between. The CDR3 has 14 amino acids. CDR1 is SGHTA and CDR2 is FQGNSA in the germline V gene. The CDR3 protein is CASSLQGSTDTQYF. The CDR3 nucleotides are TGTGCCAGCAGCTTACAGGGGAGCACAGATACGCAGTATTTT.

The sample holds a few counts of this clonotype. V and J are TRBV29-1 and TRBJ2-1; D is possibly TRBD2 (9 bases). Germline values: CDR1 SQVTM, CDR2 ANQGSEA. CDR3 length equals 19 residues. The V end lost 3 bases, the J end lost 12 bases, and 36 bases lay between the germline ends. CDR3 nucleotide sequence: TGCAGCGTTGATCCAGGGGGCGGTTCACTAGCGGGTTCTGTACAGGGGCAGTTCTTC. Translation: CSVDPGGGSLAGSVQGQFF.

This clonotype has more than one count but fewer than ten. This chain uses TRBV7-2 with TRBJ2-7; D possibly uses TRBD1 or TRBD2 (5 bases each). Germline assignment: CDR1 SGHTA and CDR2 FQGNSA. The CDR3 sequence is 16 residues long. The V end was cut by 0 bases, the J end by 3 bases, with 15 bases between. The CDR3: CASSLALGGPDYEQYF. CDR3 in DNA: TGTGCCAGCAGCTTAGCGCTTGGGGGTCCCGACTACGAGCAGTACTTC. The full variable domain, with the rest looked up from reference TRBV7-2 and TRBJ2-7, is GAGVSQSPSNKVTEKGKDVELRCDPISGHTALYWYRQSLGQGLEFLIYFQGNSAPDKSGLPSDRFSAERTGGSVSTLTIQRTQQEDSAVYLCASSLALGGPDYEQYFGPGTRLTVT.

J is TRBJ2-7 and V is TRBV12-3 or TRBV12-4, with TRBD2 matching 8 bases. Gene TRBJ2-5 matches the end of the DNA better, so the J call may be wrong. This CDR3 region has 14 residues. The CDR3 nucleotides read TGTGCCAGCAGTGTCAGCGGGAGTCTGGAGACCCAGTACTTC. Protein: CASSVSGSLETQYF.

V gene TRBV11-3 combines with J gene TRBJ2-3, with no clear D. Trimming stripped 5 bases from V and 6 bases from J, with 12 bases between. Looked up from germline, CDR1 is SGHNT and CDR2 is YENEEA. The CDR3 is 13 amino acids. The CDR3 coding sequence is TGTGCCAGCAGCCCTCGGAGTCAGGATACGCAGTATTTT. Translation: CASSPRSQDTQYF. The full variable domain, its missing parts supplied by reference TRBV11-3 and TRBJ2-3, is EAGVVQSPRYKIIEKKQPVAFWCNPISGHNTLYWYLQNLGQGPELLIRYENEEAVDDSQLPKDRFSAERLKGVDSTLKIQPAELGDSAVYLCASSPRSQDTQYFGPGTRLTVL.

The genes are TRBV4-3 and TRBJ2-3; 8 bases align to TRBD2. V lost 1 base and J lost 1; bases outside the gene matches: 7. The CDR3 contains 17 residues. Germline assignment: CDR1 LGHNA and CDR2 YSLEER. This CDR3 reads CASSQASATSGTDTQYF. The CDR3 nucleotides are TGCGCCAGCAGCCAAGCATCCGCGACTAGCGGCACAGATACGCAGTATTTT.

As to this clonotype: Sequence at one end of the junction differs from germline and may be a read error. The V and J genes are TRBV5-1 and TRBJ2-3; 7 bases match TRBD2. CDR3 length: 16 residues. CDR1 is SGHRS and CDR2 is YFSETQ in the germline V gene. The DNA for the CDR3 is TGCGCCAGCGGCTTGGGAGGGCGCGGGCGAACAGATACGCAGTATTTT. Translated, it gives CASGLGGRGRTDTQYF.

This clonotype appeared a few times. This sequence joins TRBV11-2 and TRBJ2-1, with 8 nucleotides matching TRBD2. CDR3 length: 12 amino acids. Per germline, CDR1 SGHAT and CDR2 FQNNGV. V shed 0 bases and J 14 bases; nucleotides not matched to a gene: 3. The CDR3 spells CASSLEAGREFF. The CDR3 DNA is TGTGCCAGCAGCTTAGAAGCCGGGAGGGAGTTCTTC. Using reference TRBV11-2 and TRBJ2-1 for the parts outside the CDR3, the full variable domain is EAGVAQSPRYKIIEKRQSVAFWCNPISGHATLYWYQQILGQGPKLLIQFQNNGVVDDSQLPKDRFSAERLKGVDSTLKIQPAKLEDSAVYLCASSLEAGREFFGPGTRLTVL.

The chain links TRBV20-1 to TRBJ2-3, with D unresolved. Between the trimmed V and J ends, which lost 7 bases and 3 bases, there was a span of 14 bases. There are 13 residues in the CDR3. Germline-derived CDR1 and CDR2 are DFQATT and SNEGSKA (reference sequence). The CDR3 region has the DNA TGCAGTGGCCAAGTAGGAGCGACAGATACGCAGTATTTT. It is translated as CSGQVGATDTQYF.

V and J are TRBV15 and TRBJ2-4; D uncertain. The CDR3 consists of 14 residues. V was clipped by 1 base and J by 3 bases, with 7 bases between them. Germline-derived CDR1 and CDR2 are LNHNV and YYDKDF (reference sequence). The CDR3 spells CATSRAAVKNIQYF. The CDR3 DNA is TGTGCCACCAGCAGAGCGGCGGTCAAAAACATTCAGTACTTC.

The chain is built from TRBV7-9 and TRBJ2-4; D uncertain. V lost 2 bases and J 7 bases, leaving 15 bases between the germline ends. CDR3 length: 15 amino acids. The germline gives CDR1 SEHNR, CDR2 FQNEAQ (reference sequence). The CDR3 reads CASSLKLAGGNIQYF. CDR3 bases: TGTGCCAGCAGCTTAAAGTTGGCAGGCGGTAACATTCAGTACTTC. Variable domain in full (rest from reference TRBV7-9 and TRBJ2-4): DTGVSQNPRHKITKRGQNVTFRCDPISEHNRLYWYRQTLGQGPEFLTYFQNEAQLEKSRLLSDRFSAERPKGSFSTLEIQRTEQGDSAMYLCASSLKLAGGNIQYFGAGTRLSVL.

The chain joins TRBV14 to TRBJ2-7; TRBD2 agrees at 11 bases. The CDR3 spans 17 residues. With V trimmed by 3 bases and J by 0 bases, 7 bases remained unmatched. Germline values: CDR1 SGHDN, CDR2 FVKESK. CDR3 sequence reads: CASSHSPGLAASYEQYF. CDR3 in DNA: TGTGCCAGCAGCCATTCACCGGGACTAGCGGCCTCCTACGAGCAGTACTTC.

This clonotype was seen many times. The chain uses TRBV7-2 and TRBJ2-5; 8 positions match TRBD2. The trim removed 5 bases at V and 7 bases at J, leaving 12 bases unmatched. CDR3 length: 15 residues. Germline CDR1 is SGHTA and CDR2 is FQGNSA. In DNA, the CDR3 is TGTGCCAGCAGCACCGGGGGGGGTTTCCAGGCGACCCAGTACTTC. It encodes CASSTGGGFQATQYF.

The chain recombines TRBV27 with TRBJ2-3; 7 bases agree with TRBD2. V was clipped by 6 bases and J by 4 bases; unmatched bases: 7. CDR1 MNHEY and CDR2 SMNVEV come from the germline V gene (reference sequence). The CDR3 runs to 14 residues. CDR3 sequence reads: CASRPFGRSDTQYF. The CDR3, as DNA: TGTGCCAGCAGACCCTTCGGGAGGTCAGATACGCAGTATTTT.

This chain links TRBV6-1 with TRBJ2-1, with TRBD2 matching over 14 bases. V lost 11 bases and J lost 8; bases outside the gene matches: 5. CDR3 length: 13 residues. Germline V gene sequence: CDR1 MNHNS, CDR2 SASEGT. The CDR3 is CAGRLAGGDEQFF. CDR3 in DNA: TGTGCCGGCCGACTAGCGGGAGGGGATGAGCAGTTCTTC.

CDR3 sequence: CASSYFTGVGEQYF. CDR3 in DNA: TGTGCCAGCAGTTATTTCACAGGGGTGGGGGAGCAGTACTTC. This rearrangement joins TRBV6-5 to TRBJ2-5, with 7 bases fitting TRBD1. This CDR3 contains 14 residues. CDR1 is MNHEY and CDR2 is SVGAGI in the germline V gene. J lost 11 bases, V lost 3 bases, and 12 bases had no gene match.

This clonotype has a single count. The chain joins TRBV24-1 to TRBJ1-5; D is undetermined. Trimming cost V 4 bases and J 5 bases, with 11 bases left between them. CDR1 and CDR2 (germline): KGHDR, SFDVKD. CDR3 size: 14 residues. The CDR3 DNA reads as TGTGCCACCAGTGAGTCAGGCGGGCATCAGCCCCAGCATTTT. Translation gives CATSESGGHQPQHF.

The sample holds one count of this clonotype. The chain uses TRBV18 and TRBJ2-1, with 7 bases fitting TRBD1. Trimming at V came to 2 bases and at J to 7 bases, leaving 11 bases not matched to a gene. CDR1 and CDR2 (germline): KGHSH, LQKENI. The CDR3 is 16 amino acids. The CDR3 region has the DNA TGTGCCAGCTCACCAGGGGGACAGCCAAAAATAAATGAGCAGTTCTTC. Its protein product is CASSPGGQPKINEQFF. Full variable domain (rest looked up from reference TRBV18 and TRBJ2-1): NAGVMQNPRHLVRRRGQEARLRCSPMKGHSHVYWYRQLPEEGLKFMVYLQKENIIDESGMPKERFSAEFPKEGPSILRIQQVVRGDSAAYFCASSPGGQPKINEQFFGPGTRLTVL.

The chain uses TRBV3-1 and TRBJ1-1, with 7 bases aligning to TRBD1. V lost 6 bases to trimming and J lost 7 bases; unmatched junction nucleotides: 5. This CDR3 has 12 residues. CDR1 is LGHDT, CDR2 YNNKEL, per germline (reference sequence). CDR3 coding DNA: TGTGCCAGCAGGGATAGACAGGGTGAAGCTTTCTTT. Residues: CASRDRQGEAFF.

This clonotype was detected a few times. CDR3 sequence: CASSIDGYNEQFF. The CDR3 DNA is TGTGCCAGCAGCATAGACGGTTACAATGAGCAGTTCTTC. The V and J genes are TRBV7-2 and TRBJ2-1, with D unclear. CDR1 SGHTA and CDR2 FQGNSA come from the germline V gene. V lost 5 bases to trimming and J lost 4 bases, with 9 bases between them. This CDR3 is built from 13 residues. Using reference TRBV7-2 and TRBJ2-1 for the parts outside the CDR3, the full variable domain is GAGVSQSPSNKVTEKGKDVELRCDPISGHTALYWYRQSLGQGLEFLIYFQGNSAPDKSGLPSDRFSAERTGGSVSTLTIQRTQQEDSAVYLCASSIDGYNEQFFGPGTRLTVL.

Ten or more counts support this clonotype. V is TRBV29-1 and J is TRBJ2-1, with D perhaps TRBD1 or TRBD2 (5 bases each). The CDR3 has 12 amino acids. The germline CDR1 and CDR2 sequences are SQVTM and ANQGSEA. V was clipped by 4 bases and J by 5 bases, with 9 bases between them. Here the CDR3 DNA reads TGCAGCGTTGCTCGGGACCACAATGAGCAGTTCTTC. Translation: CSVARDHNEQFF.

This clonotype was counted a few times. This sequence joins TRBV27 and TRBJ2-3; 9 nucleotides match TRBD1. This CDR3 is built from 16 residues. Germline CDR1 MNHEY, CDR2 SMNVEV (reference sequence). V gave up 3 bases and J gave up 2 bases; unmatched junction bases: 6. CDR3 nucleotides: TGTGCCAGCAGTTTTGGGGGGACAGGGAACACAGATACGCAGTATTTT. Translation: CASSFGGTGNTDTQYF.

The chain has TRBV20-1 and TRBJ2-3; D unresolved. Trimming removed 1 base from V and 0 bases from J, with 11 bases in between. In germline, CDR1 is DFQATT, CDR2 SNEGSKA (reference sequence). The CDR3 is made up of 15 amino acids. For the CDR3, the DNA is TGCAGTGCTAGAGGAAGGCTTCCTAGCACAGATACGCAGTATTTT. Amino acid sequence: CSARGRLPSTDTQYF.

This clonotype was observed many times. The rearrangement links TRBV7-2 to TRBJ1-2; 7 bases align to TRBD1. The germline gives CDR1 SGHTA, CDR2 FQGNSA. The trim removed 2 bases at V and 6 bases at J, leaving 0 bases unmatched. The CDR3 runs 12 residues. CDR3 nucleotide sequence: TGTGCCAGCAGCTTAACAGGGGATGGCTACACCTTC. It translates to CASSLTGDGYTF.

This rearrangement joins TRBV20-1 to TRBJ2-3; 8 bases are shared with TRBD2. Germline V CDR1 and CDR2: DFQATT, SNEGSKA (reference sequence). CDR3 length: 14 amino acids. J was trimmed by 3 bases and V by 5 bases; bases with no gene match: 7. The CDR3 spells CSAGSGRETDTQYF. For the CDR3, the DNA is TGCAGTGCTGGAAGCGGGAGAGAGACAGATACGCAGTATTTT.